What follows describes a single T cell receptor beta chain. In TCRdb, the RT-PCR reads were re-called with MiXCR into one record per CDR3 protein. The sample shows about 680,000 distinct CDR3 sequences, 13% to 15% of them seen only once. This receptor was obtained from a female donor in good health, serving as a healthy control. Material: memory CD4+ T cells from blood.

The CDR3 DNA follows: TGTGCCAGCAGTTACCCCAGACCCGGGACACTAACTAATGAAAAACTGTTTTTT. Amino acids: CASSYPRPGTLTNEKLFF. J is TRBJ1-4 and V is TRBV6-6; D possibly corresponds to TRBD1 (6 bases). V was pared by 2 bases and J by 1 base, with 17 bases between. In germline, CDR1 is MNHNY, CDR2 SVGAGI (reference sequence). This CDR3 has 18 amino acids.